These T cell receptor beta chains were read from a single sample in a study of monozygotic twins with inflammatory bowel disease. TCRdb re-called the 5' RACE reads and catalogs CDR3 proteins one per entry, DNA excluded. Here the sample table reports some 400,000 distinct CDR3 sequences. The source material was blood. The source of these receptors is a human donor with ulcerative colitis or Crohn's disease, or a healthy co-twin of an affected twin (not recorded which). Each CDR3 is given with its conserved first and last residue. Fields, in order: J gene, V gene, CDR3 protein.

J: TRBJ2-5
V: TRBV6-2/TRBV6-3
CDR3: CASSPASRGIRGTQYF

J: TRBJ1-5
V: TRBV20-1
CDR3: CSASRGGSNQPQHF

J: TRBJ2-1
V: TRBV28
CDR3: CASRRRLDEQFF

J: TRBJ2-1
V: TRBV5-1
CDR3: CASSNPGLKNEQFF

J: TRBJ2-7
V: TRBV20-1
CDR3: CSAPVGTGVGEQYF

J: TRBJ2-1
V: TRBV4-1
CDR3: CASSQGPGERGVSYNEQFF

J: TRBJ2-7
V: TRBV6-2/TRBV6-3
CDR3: CASTSTGPMPHEQYF

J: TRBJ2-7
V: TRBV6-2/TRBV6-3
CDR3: CASSYWGWERSSYEQYF

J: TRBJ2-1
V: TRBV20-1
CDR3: CSARDVNRGLYNEQFF

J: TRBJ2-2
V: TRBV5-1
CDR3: CASRLAGTGELFF

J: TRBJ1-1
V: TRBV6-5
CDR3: CASSYRTDYLNTEAFF

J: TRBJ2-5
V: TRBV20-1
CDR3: CSAPVSGGQETQYF

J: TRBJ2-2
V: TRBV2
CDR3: CAGKRGATSNTGELFF

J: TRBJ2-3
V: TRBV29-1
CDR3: CSVTATDTQYF

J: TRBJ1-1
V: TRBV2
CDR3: CAIAGQRTEAFF

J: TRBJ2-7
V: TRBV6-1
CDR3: CASRGLKVTSGSSYEQYF

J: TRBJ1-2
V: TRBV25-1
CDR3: CASSDPGTGYGYTF

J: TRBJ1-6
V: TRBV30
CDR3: CAFGGNFGSPLHF

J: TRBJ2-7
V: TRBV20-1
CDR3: CSARDITTSGTSYEQYF

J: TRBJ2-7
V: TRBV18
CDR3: CASSPPPGLAGGTYEQYF

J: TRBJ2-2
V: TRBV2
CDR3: CASSDTDTGELFF

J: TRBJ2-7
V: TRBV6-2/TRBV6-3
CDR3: CASSYRRTGQYEQYF

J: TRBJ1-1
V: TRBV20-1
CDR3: CSARGQKNTEAFF

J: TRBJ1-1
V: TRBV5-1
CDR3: CASSLSGPTGAFF

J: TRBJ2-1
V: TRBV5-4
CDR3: CASSLRLAALGEQFF

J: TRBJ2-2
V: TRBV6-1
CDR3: CASSTPAWYTGELFF

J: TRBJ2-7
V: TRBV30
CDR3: CAWRGGDYEQYF

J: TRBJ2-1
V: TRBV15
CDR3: CATSLGQGAYNEQFF

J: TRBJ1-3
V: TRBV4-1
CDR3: CASSYSPGQGTKTYSGNTIYF

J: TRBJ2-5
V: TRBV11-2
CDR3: CASSLVGGYETQYF

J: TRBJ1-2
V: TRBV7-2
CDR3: CASSLGPNPNYGYTF

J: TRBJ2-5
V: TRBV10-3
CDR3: CAISDGPGAETQYF

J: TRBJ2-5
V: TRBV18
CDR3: CASSPHQGPQETQYF

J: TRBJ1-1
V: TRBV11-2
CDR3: CASSFLGVGSEAFF

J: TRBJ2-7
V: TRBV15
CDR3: CATSRDRGSGYEQYF

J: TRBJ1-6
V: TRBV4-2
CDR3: CASSQAQGNSPLHF

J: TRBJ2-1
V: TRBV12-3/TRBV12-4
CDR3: CASSPSGGAESSEFF

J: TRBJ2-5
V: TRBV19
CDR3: CASSSRTGNVKTQYF

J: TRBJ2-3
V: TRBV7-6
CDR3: CASAQGSDTQYF